This is a list of T cell receptor beta chains from one sample in a study of blood T cell repertoires in COVID-19. Profiled with immunoSEQ multiplex PCR; TCRdb holds only in-frame clones, not every one. The sample yields roughly 97,000 clones, 70% to 85% seen once. Input material: peripheral blood. These receptors were taken from a man in his 70s with acute or convalescent COVID-19. Each CDR3 is given with its conserved first and last residue. A D gene is named only where the DNA matches it firmly. Size values are once, few and many counts, or a class for expanded clones, and some rows have none.

J: TRBJ1-1; V: TRBV7-9; size: -; D: TRBD1; CDR3: CATYPQGANTEAFF; DNA: TGTGCCACATACCCCCAGGGGGCGAACACTGAAGCTTTCTTT
J: TRBJ2-6; V: TRBV5-6; size: -; D: -; CDR3: CASSLMGEAANVLTF; DNA: TGTGCCAGCAGCTTGATGGGAGAAGCGGCCAACGTCCTGACTTTC
J: TRBJ2-7; V: TRBV24-1; size: -; D: TRBD2; CDR3: CATSDPSGTLAYEQYF; DNA: TGTGCCACCAGTGACCCTAGCGGCACACTCGCCTACGAGCAGTACTTC
J: TRBJ1-1; V: TRBV5-1; size: -; D: -; CDR3: CASRETANTEAFF; DNA: TGCGCCAGCAGAGAGACAGCTAACACTGAAGCTTTCTTT
J: TRBJ1-5; V: TRBV6-5; size: few; D: -; CDR3: CASSYSSDRNQPQHF; DNA: TGTGCCAGCAGTTACTCTTCCGACAGAAATCAGCCCCAGCATTTT
J: TRBJ1-6; V: TRBV7-8; size: once; D: -; CDR3: CASSSGHQGSPLHF; DNA: TGTGCCAGCAGCTCGGGACACCAAGGATCACCCCTCCACTTT
J: TRBJ2-7; V: TRBV7-9; size: -; D: -; CDR3: CASSYLSEQYF; DNA: TGTGCCAGCAGTTACCTTAGCGAGCAGTACTTC
J: TRBJ2-1; V: TRBV24-1; size: -; D: TRBD2; CDR3: CATSDPGLASGNEQFF; DNA: TGTGCCACCAGTGATCCGGGACTAGCGAGTGGTAATGAGCAGTTCTTC
J: TRBJ1-1; V: TRBV6-5; size: -; D: -; CDR3: CASKTPREGTEAFF; DNA: TGTGCCAGCAAGACCCCCCGAGAGGGCACTGAAGCTTTCTTT
J: TRBJ2-3; V: TRBV3-1/TRBV3-2; size: -; D: -; CDR3: CASSHSGGPHSTQYF; DNA: TGTGCCAGCAGCCATTCAGGGGGGCCCCACAGTACGCAGTATTTT
J: TRBJ2-3; V: TRBV19; size: -; D: TRBD2; CDR3: CASSMAGTSGSGTDTQYF; DNA: TGTGCCAGTAGTATGGCCGGGACTAGCGGGAGCGGGACAGATACGCAGTATTTT
J: TRBJ2-7; V: TRBV13; size: -; D: TRBD2; CDR3: CASSQYSGGSSYEQYF; DNA: TGTGCCAGCAGCCAGTATAGCGGGGGAAGCTCCTACGAGCAGTACTTC
J: TRBJ1-2; V: TRBV28; size: -; D: -; CDR3: CASSLSRGPYGYTF; DNA: TGTGCCAGCAGTTTATCCCGGGGTCCCTATGGCTACACCTTC
J: TRBJ2-1; V: TRBV7-3; size: -; D: -; CDR3: CASSPGEVGNEQFF; DNA: TGTGCCAGCAGCCCGGGGGAGGTGGGGAATGAGCAGTTCTTC
J: TRBJ2-7; V: TRBV21-1; size: -; D: -; CDR3: CASTWGSSGRAKYEQYF; DNA: TGTGCCAGCACCTGGGGGTCTAGCGGGAGGGCCAAGTACGAGCAGTACTTC
J: TRBJ2-5; V: TRBV24-1; size: -; D: TRBD1; CDR3: CATKDRIIEAQYF; DNA: TGTGCCACCAAGGACAGGATTATCGAGGCCCAGTACTTC
J: TRBJ1-1; V: TRBV25-1; size: -; D: -; CDR3: CASSELIGGAGEAFF; DNA: TGTGCCAGCAGTGAACTCATTGGAGGGGCGGGTGAAGCTTTCTTT
J: TRBJ2-7; V: TRBV7-4; size: -; D: TRBD1; CDR3: CASSAPPGQGYEQYF; DNA: TGTGCCAGCAGCGCACCTCCGGGACAGGGCTACGAGCAGTACTTC
J: TRBJ2-1; V: TRBV19; size: once; D: -; CDR3: CASSMGGGLRVSSYNEQFF; DNA: TGTGCCAGTAGTATGGGAGGGGGACTACGGGTTAGCTCCTACAATGAGCAGTTCTTC
J: TRBJ2-3; V: TRBV6-5; size: once; D: TRBD1; CDR3: CASRPWGQNTDTQYF; DNA: TGTGCCAGCAGACCCTGGGGACAGAACACAGATACGCAGTATTTT
J: TRBJ2-2; V: TRBV5-6; size: -; D: -; CDR3: CASSSWGGRTGELFF; DNA: TGTGCCAGCAGCTCCTGGGGGGGCCGCACCGGGGAGCTGTTTTTT
J: TRBJ1-2; V: TRBV6-5; size: -; D: TRBD1; CDR3: CASSLNRGYGYTF; DNA: TGTGCCAGCAGCTTGAACAGGGGGTATGGCTACACCTTC
J: TRBJ1-1; V: TRBV5-1; size: -; D: TRBD1; CDR3: CASSLTGTGGTEAFF; DNA: TGCGCCAGCAGCCTGACCGGGACAGGGGGCACTGAAGCTTTCTTT
J: TRBJ2-5; V: TRBV3-1/TRBV3-2; size: once; D: -; CDR3: CASRSTSNTQYF; DNA: TGTGCCAGCAGATCTACTAGCAATACCCAGTACTTC
J: TRBJ2-3; V: TRBV30; size: few; D: TRBD2; CDR3: CAWRLAGGTDTQYF; DNA: TGTGCCTGGAGACTAGCGGGGGGGACAGATACGCAGTATTTT
J: TRBJ2-2; V: TRBV24-1; size: -; D: -; CDR3: CATRGPGTRNTGELFF; DNA: TGTGCCACCAGGGGTCCCGGGACAAGGAACACCGGGGAGCTGTTTTTT
J: TRBJ2-3; V: TRBV12-3/TRBV12-4; size: -; D: -; CDR3: CASSPGTDTQYF; DNA: TGTGCCAGCAGCCCAGGCACAGATACGCAGTATTTT
J: TRBJ1-6; V: TRBV11-1; size: once; D: -; CDR3: CASSHSYSPLHF; DNA: TGTGCCAGCAGCCACTCCTATTCACCCCTCCACTTT
J: TRBJ2-1; V: TRBV7-9; size: -; D: TRBD2; CDR3: CASSPTFGLAGGAGNEQFF; DNA: TGTGCCAGCAGCCCGACCTTTGGACTAGCGGGAGGCGCGGGGAATGAGCAGTTCTTC
J: TRBJ2-1; V: TRBV11-2; size: -; D: -; CDR3: CASSLFGQRYNEQFF; DNA: TGTGCCAGCAGCTTGTTCGGACAGAGATACAATGAGCAGTTCTTC
J: TRBJ2-1; V: TRBV18; size: -; D: TRBD2; CDR3: CASSATSGRTDEQFF; DNA: TGTGCCAGCTCAGCGACTAGCGGGAGAACAGATGAGCAGTTCTTC
J: TRBJ2-7; V: TRBV6-1; size: -; D: -; CDR3: CASSETRGGSYEQYF; DNA: TGTGCCAGCAGTGAAACCAGGGGCGGCTCCTACGAGCAGTACTTC
J: TRBJ1-1; V: TRBV5-1; size: -; D: -; CDR3: CASSFTEMNTEAFF; DNA: TGCGCCAGCAGCTTTACAGAGATGAACACTGAAGCTTTCTTT
J: TRBJ2-1; V: TRBV14; size: -; D: -; CDR3: CASSPLDGPRAYNEQFF; DNA: TGTGCCAGCAGCCCCCTGGATGGGCCCCGAGCCTACAATGAGCAGTTCTTC
J: TRBJ2-7; V: TRBV5-1; size: -; D: TRBD1; CDR3: CASSQQGATSYEQYF; DNA: TGCGCCAGTAGCCAACAGGGGGCGACCTCCTACGAGCAGTACTTC
J: TRBJ1-4; V: TRBV6-1; size: -; D: TRBD1; CDR3: CASSDGQGVEKLFF; DNA: TGTGCCAGCAGTGACGGACAGGGGGTTGAAAAACTGTTTTTT
J: TRBJ2-4; V: TRBV5-1; size: -; D: TRBD2; CDR3: CASRLEGRGNIQYF; DNA: TGCGCCAGCAGGCTGGAAGGGCGGGGGAACATTCAGTACTTC
J: TRBJ2-1; V: TRBV5-4; size: -; D: TRBD2; CDR3: CASSLAGEHNEQFF; DNA: TGTGCCAGCAGCCTAGCGGGAGAGCACAATGAGCAGTTCTTC
J: TRBJ1-4; V: TRBV5-8; size: -; D: -; CDR3: CASSRIQGSNEKLFF; DNA: TGTGCCAGCAGCCGCATACAGGGCTCTAATGAAAAACTGTTTTTT
J: TRBJ1-2; V: TRBV27; size: -; D: -; CDR3: CASSRMDSQVLYGYTF; DNA: TGTGCCAGCAGCCGGATGGATAGTCAGGTTCTCTATGGCTACACCTTC
J: TRBJ2-3; V: TRBV7-3; size: -; D: TRBD2; CDR3: CASSPQAGGPNTQYF; DNA: TGTGCCAGCAGCCCACAAGCGGGAGGGCCTAATACGCAGTATTTT
J: TRBJ2-2; V: TRBV18; size: once; D: TRBD2; CDR3: CASSIALPDRAGDTGELFF; DNA: TGTGCCAGCTCAATCGCCCTGCCCGACCGAGCGGGAGATACCGGGGAGCTGTTTTTT
J: TRBJ2-2; V: TRBV4-1; size: -; D: TRBD1; CDR3: CASSQTGGKPGELFF; DNA: TGCGCCAGCAGCCAAACAGGGGGAAAGCCCGGGGAGCTGTTTTTT
J: TRBJ2-1; V: TRBV13; size: -; D: TRBD1; CDR3: CAGGQGGYNEQFF; DNA: TGTGCCGGGGGACAGGGGGGTTACAATGAGCAGTTCTTC
J: TRBJ2-1; V: TRBV7-9; size: few; D: TRBD2; CDR3: CASSFRLAGEQFF; DNA: TGTGCCAGCAGTTTCCGACTAGCTGGTGAGCAGTTCTTC
J: TRBJ2-1; V: TRBV7-9; size: few; D: TRBD2; CDR3: CASTQTSGSGNEQFF; DNA: TGTGCCAGCACACAAACTAGCGGGAGTGGGAATGAGCAGTTCTTC
J: TRBJ2-1; V: TRBV7-2; size: -; D: TRBD2; CDR3: CASSFASGRNEQFF; DNA: TGTGCCAGCAGCTTCGCCAGCGGGAGGAATGAGCAGTTCTTC
J: TRBJ2-3; V: TRBV25-1; size: -; D: TRBD2; CDR3: CASGGGLAGVNSRDTQYF; DNA: TGTGCCAGTGGGGGGGGACTAGCGGGAGTAAACAGCAGGGATACGCAGTATTTT
J: TRBJ2-7; V: TRBV6-1; size: once; D: -; CDR3: CASSEAGNDYEQYF; DNA: TGTGCCAGCAGTGAGGCGGGAAACGACTACGAGCAGTACTTC
J: TRBJ2-1; V: TRBV19; size: -; D: TRBD1; CDR3: CASSIQGAGQYEQFF; DNA: TGTGCCAGTAGTATACAGGGGGCGGGCCAGTACGAGCAGTTCTTC
J: TRBJ1-5; V: TRBV5-8; size: -; D: -; CDR3: CASSLDRNQPQHF; DNA: TGTGCCAGCAGCTTGGACAGAAATCAGCCCCAGCATTTT
J: TRBJ2-1; V: TRBV18; size: -; D: -; CDR3: CASSPPGQIYNEQFF; DNA: TGTGCCAGCTCACCCCCCGGACAGATCTACAATGAGCAGTTCTTC
J: TRBJ1-5; V: TRBV6-1; size: -; D: -; CDR3: CASSEDRGGVGQPQHF; DNA: TGTGCCAGCAGTGAAGACCGTGGGGGGGTAGGTCAGCCCCAGCATTTT
J: TRBJ1-4; V: TRBV5-1; size: -; D: TRBD1; CDR3: CASSPGTVDEKLFF; DNA: TGCGCCAGCAGTCCCGGGACAGTTGATGAAAAACTGTTTTTT